This T cell receptor beta chain was sequenced for a study of cytomegalovirus exposure and HLA in healthy donors (dated by TCRdb to about 2017). Concerning the study at large: According to an earlier analysis of around 600 of the donors, about 170 million T cells yielded 100 million or so unique TCR beta sequences and about 280 Gb of sequence data. An early release covering just under 650 HLA-typed donors comprised about 320 gigabases of sequencing data and around 85 million unique TCR sequences. Of the roughly 400 genotyped donors, over 65% fell in the genetic ancestry cluster associated with self-reported Caucasian donors. The study aimed to test whether signatures of past pathogen exposure could be identified by cataloging public T cell receptors. The study profiled the T cell repertoires of around 700 subjects by immunosequencing and related them to cytomegalovirus serostatus. Besides the first cohort of roughly 700 subjects, a separate validation cohort made up of some 110 different subjects was used. The study combined high-throughput TCR immunosequencing, statistical association of individual TCRs with disease status, and machine learning to predict cytomegalovirus infection status. A later analysis re-analyzed previously published TCR beta repertoires from 500 to 700 donors and added high-resolution HLA genotyping to study TCR occurrence patterns. The later analysis used no new phenotypic data to find candidate immune exposures, relying instead on TCR beta sequences and their occurrence across donors. An earlier analysis of approximately 500 of the donors applied high-throughput TCR beta sequencing to assess whether each TCR beta V gene segment acted as functional or pseudogenic. Donor age, sex, ethnicity and CMV serostatus were compiled alongside the repertoire data. Genome-wide SNP genotypes for about 60% of the roughly 700 donors were used in a later genetic analysis, which treated that subset as a discovery cohort. Every discovery cohort repertoire had been produced on one sequencing platform. HLA typing included class I and class II loci at four-digit resolution. The number of donors typed differed by locus, with about 629-640 for A, B, C, DRB1 and DQB1, approximately 500 for DQA1, approximately 570 for DPA1, and some 440 for DPB1. Several DR-DQ haplotypes were handled as single units for association and clustering because linkage in the cohort was strong. Among roughly 400 genotyped donors of the cohort, an average of around 240,000 unique TCR beta nucleotide sequences were sequenced per donor, roughly a sixth of them non-productive. Overall study outcomes, separate from this receptor: Only TCR beta chains were sequenced in this cohort, and the absence of alpha or paired-chain data limited detectable features. A further reported finding was that TCR beta sequences accurately predicted the HLA-A and HLA-B alleles for most subjects in the first cohort. Some IMGT-functional V segments, including TRBV6-2 and TRBV6-3, could not be told apart with the 87-base-pair reads, so those segments were excluded. Because HLA typing was unavailable for some donors at each locus, only the typed subset was used in association tests. A later analysis found that most CMV-associated TCR beta chains appeared HLA-restricted, with HLA associations seemingly driven largely by CMV exposure. Presence/absence analyses assumed roughly uniform sequencing depth across donors, an assumption that may not hold. In a later genetic analysis, a missense DCLRE1C variant was associated with V-gene and J-gene trimming of TCR beta chains, and the association was replicated in an independent cohort. A later analysis found that TCR association rates varied across HLA loci, with DRB1 alleles showing the most associated TCRs and HLA-C alleles the fewest. In an earlier analysis of roughly 560 of the donors, most TCR beta V segments were observed in productive rearrangements about 90% or about 30% of the time, broadly matching IMGT annotations. In both the original and validation cohorts, the classifier was reported to diagnose cytomegalovirus status with high specificity and sensitivity. The earlier analysis of fewer than 750 of the donors excluded 15 to 20 rarely observed V segments, including chromosome 9 orphons, because counts were too low. CMV serostatus was the only immune exposure information available for the cohort. Compared with the roughly 670-donor mean, donors in an Asian-associated ancestry cluster had fewer N-insertions in productive TCRs, according to a later genetic analysis. The study listed around 160 TCR beta chains as associated with cytomegalovirus. Across donors, most TCR sequences were observed very rarely, whereas some public TCRs were present in many individuals. The authors suggested that the approach could potentially be extended to other disease states and immunological phenotypes. In a later analysis, around 17,000 TCR beta sequences were associated with specific HLA alleles at a false discovery rate of 0.05. Linkage disequilibrium might explain the correlated functional status among segregating V segments, but an unknown experimental factor could not be excluded. In a later analysis, HLA-associated TCR beta chains showed more clonal expansion and lower generation probabilities than non-associated chains that were equally common. Strong co-occurrence of HLA alleles, especially DR and DQ, made assigning TCR associations to individual alleles difficult. According to a later analysis, parvovirus B19, influenza, CMV and Epstein-Barr virus appeared linked to several top co-occurrence clusters. In vitro tests confirmed that three of the cytomegalovirus-associated TCR beta chains recognize cytomegalovirus antigens. The sequencing pipeline was judged likely to have produced a cluster of highly shared sequence variants as a technical artifact.

Trimming removed 4 bases from V and 0 bases from J, leaving 3 bases between the germline ends. CDR1 and CDR2 were assigned from the germline V gene as SQVTM and ANQGSEA. The CDR3 sequence holds 11 residues, the cysteine and phenylalanine included. The CDR3 DNA has 33 bases and is translated from base 1. The cohort comprised 666 healthy bone marrow donors. All cohort members were sampled while nominally healthy, although unrecorded immune exposures were likely present. The donor was CMV seronegative and belonged to the group of under 400 seronegative cohort members. A peripheral blood sample was collected from each donor, and TCR beta sequencing was performed on peripheral blood mononuclear cells. Genomic DNA was extracted from the blood cell samples with the Qiagen DNeasy Blood Extraction Kit. The library was produced with the immunoSEQ multiplex PCR assay. A mixture of 60 forward primers for TCR Vbeta segments and 13 reverse primers for TCR Jbeta segments was used in the multiplex PCR. A multiplex PCR assay on genomic DNA amplified the CDR3 region of rearranged TCR beta genes. On the Illumina HiSeq System, the amplified TCR beta libraries were sequenced as 87-base-pair reads. The original pipeline was this. Across the 700 or so repertoires, a later analysis counted around 80 million unique TCR beta chains, some 11 million of which were shared by at least two donors. Raw reads were error-corrected and collapsed into unique sequences by a nearest-neighbor algorithm in which closely related sequences were merged to remove PCR and sequencing errors. V, D and J gene segments were assigned by aligning CDR3 sequences to IMGT reference sequences. For a sequence to be retained, a match of at least six nucleotides was required to both a V gene segment and a J gene segment. Rearrangements were called productive when the CDR3 lacked stop codons and stayed in frame with V and J; all others were non-productive. CDR3 was defined by IMGT convention, running from the second conserved V-encoded cysteine to the conserved J-encoded phenylalanine. Sequences without an unambiguous match to a single V gene segment were excluded from the earlier analysis of almost 600 of the donors. In an earlier analysis of more than 500 of the donors, a V segment was called functional when productive rearrangements were above 56.7%, and segregating when the standard deviation between donors exceeded 5%. A statistical classification framework was developed to diagnose cytomegalovirus status using the catalog of TCR beta chain sequences. In a later analysis, TCR nucleotide sequences were compared against IMGT/GENE-DB human TR gene sequences so that V and J genes could be assigned. A later analysis assigned CDR3 sequences and most-parsimonious VDJ recombination scenarios with the TCRdist pipeline. In a later analysis, every TCR beta chain was defined by the combination of its CDR3 amino acid sequence and its V-gene family, and reads without a unique V-gene family were dropped. In a later analysis, 500 to 650 highly shared, low-generation-probability nucleotide sequences were removed to address suspected cross-contamination and a sequencing artifact. A later analysis calculated a clonal expansion index for each public chain from normalized within-repertoire ranks of inferred template counts. In a later analysis, generation probabilities were computed using a VDJ recombination model fitted to out-of-frame rearrangements, and the results were checked against IGoR. In a later analysis, TCR-TCR, TCR-HLA and TCR-CMV co-occurrence was scored with hypergeometric tests, and a repertoire-size bias correction was applied to TCR pairs. A later analysis estimated false discovery rates by permuting HLA or CMV assignments 20 times. In a later analysis, co-occurring TCRs were grouped using DBSCAN, and TCRdist sequence similarity was added for clustering within HLA-allele-positive subsets. Co-occurrence clustering excluded repertoires with fewer than 30,000 or more than 120,000 public chains, plus five with anomalous nucleotide sharing. The immuneACCESS repertoire file appears here via TCRdb, limited to in-frame rearrangements. These files lack a portion of the clones; in checked studies, under half of the deficit traces to unresolved V genes, and the cause of the others is not known. That table is the source of V, J and clone size, and D and trimming were worked out from the DNA. The sample contains roughly 150,000 clones, around 79% of them found a single time. About 0.62% of the sample goes to the ten largest clones.

This clone showed up just a few times. It lacks a known antigen. No base quality information exists; no much larger clone differs at one position. Source material: PBMCs. The rearranged chain carries TRBV29-1 and TRBJ1-2, with no confidently assigned D gene. The receptor's source is a male donor in good health and CMV-seronegative. The CDR3 here reads CSVGANYGYTF. The sequenced DNA: TGCAGCGTTGGAGCTAACTATGGCTACACCTTC.